The 27 T cell receptor beta chains in this list originate from one sample, sequenced in a study of blood T cell repertoires in COVID-19 (dated by TCRdb to the early 2020s). The library was made by the immunoSEQ multiplex PCR assay. In its TCRdb copy, this immuneACCESS table keeps in-frame sequences only and misses some clones. Where compared with another copy, unresolved V genes explain less than half of these, and the others have no known cause. The sample includes about 300,000 clones, with just over 85% observed a single time. The ten largest clones represent about 4.1% of the sample. The sample comprised PBMCs or T cells enriched from blood (not recorded which). These receptors originate from a man aged 30 to 39 who had recovered from COVID-19.

The CDR3 region has the DNA TGTGCCAGCAGTGGGCGGGAGGGTAGGGCAGATACGCAGTATTTT. It is translated as CASSGREGRADTQYF. The chain recombines TRBV2 with TRBJ2-3; 9 nucleotides align to TRBD2. In germline, CDR1 is SNHLY, CDR2 FYNNEI. The CDR3 contains 15 residues. V lost 4 bases and J lost 4; bases outside the gene matches: 6.

A few counts support this clone. The CDR3 region is CASSLGQANYGYTF. The CDR3 region has the DNA TGTGCCAGCAGCTTGGGCCAGGCGAACTATGGCTACACCTTC. This rearrangement joins TRBV5-6 to TRBJ1-2; unclear D gene. Germline loops: CDR1 SGHDT, CDR2 YYEEEE. CDR3 length equals 14 residues. Trimming removed 0 bases at V and 2 bases at J, with 8 bases between.

The chain carries TRBV7-6 and TRBJ1-3, with a tentative D call TRBD1 (6 bases). This CDR3 is 14 amino acids long. V gave up 4 bases and J gave up 4 bases, with 11 bases separating them. Germline V gene lookup returns CDR1 SGHVS and CDR2 FNYEAQ. The CDR3 loop reads CASSSGQRGNTIYF. The CDR3, as DNA: TGTGCCAGCAGCTCTGGACAGCGCGGAAACACCATATATTTT.

The J gene is TRBJ2-3, the V gene TRBV30; a possible D gene is TRBD1 (5 bases). V lost 2 bases, J lost 4 bases, and 10 bases lay in between. This CDR3 has 13 residues. CDR1 is GTSNPN, CDR2 SVGIG, per germline (reference sequence). CDR3 DNA sequence: TGTGCCTGGAGTCGGGCAGGGTCAGATACGCAGTATTTT. Amino acids: CAWSRAGSDTQYF.

This chain links TRBV5-4 with TRBJ2-7; TRBD1 matches at 7 bases. Germline loops: CDR1 SGHNT, CDR2 YYREEE (reference sequence). V gave up 4 bases and J gave up 0 bases; unmatched junction bases: 7. The CDR3 totals 15 residues. CDR3 region: CASSPRQGISYEQYF. In nucleotides, the CDR3 is TGTGCCAGCAGCCCAAGACAGGGCATCTCCTACGAGCAGTACTTC.

This clone was observed once. A read error may explain this, as a much larger clone is one base away. The sample contains more than one DNA sequence encoding this CDR3. This chain links TRBV12-5 with TRBJ1-1; D is ambiguous. Trimming stripped 4 bases from V and 7 bases from J, with 10 bases between. The CDR3 length is 12 residues. CDR1 LGHNT and CDR2 FRNRAP come from the germline V gene. In nucleotides, the CDR3 is TGTGCTAGTGGTTCCCGAGGTGGTGAAGCTTTCTTT. Amino acids: CASGSRGGEAFF. Together with reference TRBV12-5 and TRBJ1-1, the CDR3 gives the full variable domain: DARVTQTPRHKVTEMGQEVTMRCQPILGHNTVFWYRQTMMQGLELLAYFRNRAPLDDSGMPKDRFSAEMPDATLATLKIQPSEPRDSAVYFCASGSRGGEAFFGQGTRLTVV.

This chain connects TRBV25-1 to TRBJ2-1; possible D gene TRBD2, 6 bases. Germline V lookup: CDR1 MGHDK, CDR2 SYGVNS. This CDR3 has 15 residues. Trimming took off 2 bases at V and 7 bases at J, with 15 bases between the two ends. The CDR3 sequence: CASSEALAKGNEQFF. The CDR3 DNA sequence: TGTGCCAGCAGTGAAGCCCTAGCGAAGGGGAATGAGCAGTTCTTC. The full variable domain, rest sourced from reference TRBV25-1 and TRBJ2-1, is EADIYQTPRYLVIGTGKKITLECSQTMGHDKMYWYQQDPGMELHLIHYSYGVNSTEKGDLSSESTVSRIRTEHFPLTLESARPSHTSQYLCASSEALAKGNEQFFGPGTRLTVL.

The V and J genes are TRBV9 and TRBJ2-3; possibly TRBD2 for D (5 bases). This CDR3 is built from 15 residues. Trimming cost V 0 bases and J 4 bases, with 12 bases left between them. Germline V gene data show CDR1 as SGDLS and CDR2 as YYNGEE. The CDR3 is CASSVARIAPDTQYF. The CDR3 nucleotides are TGTGCCAGCAGCGTAGCTAGGATAGCGCCAGATACGCAGTATTTT.

The genes are TRBV2 and TRBJ1-4; D may be TRBD1 (5 bases). The CDR3 runs to 12 residues. Trimming shortened V by 5 bases and J by 8 bases, and 9 bases separated the two germline ends. The germline CDR1 and CDR2 sequences are SNHLY and FYNNEI. CDR3 sequence (DNA): TGTGCCAGCAGTTCAGGGTGGGAAAAACTGTTTTTT. The encoded protein is CASSSGWEKLFF.

The chain employs TRBV5-6 and TRBJ2-7; TRBD2 agrees at 7 bases. The CDR3 spans 13 residues. Germline V CDR1 and CDR2: SGHDT, YYEEEE. The J segment lost 9 bases and the V segment lost 5 bases, leaving 11 bases of the junction unmatched. The CDR3, as DNA: TGTGCCAGCAGAGCGGGATCGCGTTTCGGGCAGTACTTC. Translated: CASRAGSRFGQYF.

The rearrangement uses TRBV6-5 and TRBJ2-5; 14 bases map to TRBD2. The V and J ends lost 0 bases and 9 bases, in that order; junction bases with no gene match: 3. This CDR3 has 15 residues. Germline V gene data show CDR1 as MNHEY and CDR2 as SVGAGI. This chain's CDR3 is CASSYSTSGGAPQYF. The CDR3, as DNA: TGTGCCAGCAGTTACTCGACTAGCGGGGGGGCCCCCCAGTACTTC.

The chain joins TRBV6-5 to TRBJ1-5; 8 bases are shared with TRBD1. Germline assignment: CDR1 MNHEY and CDR2 SVGAGI. V shed 6 bases, J shed 4 bases, and the junction held 5 bases outside the gene matches. The CDR3 length is 14 residues. The CDR3 spells CASRRTGMNQPQHF. The CDR3 DNA reads TGTGCCAGCAGAAGGACAGGGATGAATCAGCCCCAGCATTTT.

The J gene is TRBJ1-1, the V gene TRBV6-4, with 7 bases matching TRBD1. V was clipped by 0 bases and J by 1 base; unmatched bases: 2. The CDR3 has 15 amino acids. Per the germline V gene, CDR1 is MRHNA and CDR2 is SNTAGT. The CDR3 loop reads CASSDSTGENTEAFF. In nucleotides, the CDR3 is TGTGCCAGCAGTGACTCAACAGGGGAGAACACTGAAGCTTTCTTT.

The rearrangement links TRBV4-1 to TRBJ2-2; D is uncertain. Per germline, CDR1 MGHRA and CDR2 YSYEKL. The V end lost 3 bases, the J end lost 3 bases, and 11 bases lay between the germline ends. This CDR3 is built from 15 residues. The CDR3 is CASSHPTVDTGELFF. The CDR3 region has the DNA TGCGCCAGCAGCCACCCCACAGTAGACACCGGGGAGCTGTTTTTT.

V is TRBV19 and J is TRBJ2-7, with TRBD1 matching 8 bases. Unmatched junction bases numbered 9, after V lost 0 bases and J lost 2 bases. The CDR3 extends over 17 amino acids. Germline CDR1 LNHDA, CDR2 SQIVND (reference sequence). The CDR3 is CASSIDSGRGLTYEQYF. The CDR3, as DNA: TGTGCCAGTAGTATAGATAGTGGCAGGGGGCTAACCTACGAGCAGTACTTC.

This chain connects TRBV21-1 to TRBJ2-3; the table's D call TRBD2 went unverified against the DNA. TRBV21-1 corresponds to a pseudogene. CDR3 length equals 18 residues. CDR3 coding DNA: TGTGCCAGACTTGTTCCGGTGACTAGCGGGAGTAGTACAGATACGCAGTATTTT. Protein sequence: CARLVPVTSGSSTDTQYF.

The chain employs TRBV7-9 and TRBJ2-7, with 7 bases that match TRBD2. With V trimmed by 4 bases and J by 0 bases, 9 bases remained unmatched. Germline V lookup: CDR1 SEHNR, CDR2 FQNEAQ (reference sequence). The CDR3 loop spans 16 amino acids. CDR3 in DNA: TGTGCCAGCAGCTCGAGTTTAGCGGGCGTCTCCTACGAGCAGTACTTC. The encoded protein is CASSSSLAGVSYEQYF.

The chain combines TRBV5-4 with TRBJ2-7, with 14 bases aligning to TRBD2. The J segment lost 5 bases and the V segment lost 3 bases, leaving 7 bases of the junction unmatched. The CDR3 runs to 16 residues. Germline CDR1 SGHNT, CDR2 YYREEE (reference sequence). The CDR3 DNA reads as TGTGCCAGCAGCTCCCGACTAGCGGGAGGGCCTGACGAGCAGTACTTC. This gives the protein CASSSRLAGGPDEQYF.

The CDR3 bases are TGTGCCAGCAGCTTAGAGCGGGAGGGAGGGACAGGGGGCCTCGAGCAGTACTTC. Residues: CASSLEREGGTGGLEQYF. The chain joins TRBV7-8 to TRBJ2-7; 12 bases align to TRBD1. Germline assignment: CDR1 SGHVS and CDR2 FQNEAQ. CDR3 size: 18 residues. V lost 1 base and J lost 6; bases outside the gene matches: 13. Drawing the rest from reference TRBV7-8 and TRBJ2-7, the complete variable domain is GAGVSQSPRYKVAKRGQDVALRCDPISGHVSLFWYQQALGQGPEFLTYFQNEAQLDKSGLPSDRFFAERPEGSVSTLKIQRTQQEDSAVYLCASSLEREGGTGGLEQYFGPGTRLTVT.

This chain connects TRBV10-1 to TRBJ1-1; 7 bases map to TRBD1. With 5 bases clipped from V and 0 bases from J, the junction kept 3 bases outside the gene matches. The germline CDR1 and CDR2 sequences are WNHNN and SYGVQD (reference sequence). CDR3 length equals 14 residues. The CDR3 region has the DNA TGCGCCAGCAGTCGGGACAGCCTGAACACTGAAGCTTTCTTT. Translated, it gives CASSRDSLNTEAFF.

Of note for this clone: Other nucleotide sequences from this sample produce the same CDR3. The CDR3 DNA reads TGCGCCAGCAGCTTGGGCGGTCTTGGAGAAAAACTGTTTTTT. Protein sequence: CASSLGGLGEKLFF. The V and J genes are TRBV5-1 and TRBJ1-4; D remains ambiguous. Germline lookup yields CDR1 SGHRS and CDR2 YFSETQ. The CDR3 totals 14 residues. V lost 0 bases, J lost 8 bases, and 11 bases lay in between.

As to this clone: In the same sample, other DNA sequences code for this CDR3. The chain uses TRBV28 and TRBJ1-2; 10 bases line up with TRBD1. The CDR3 spans 15 residues. In germline, CDR1 is MDHEN, CDR2 SYDVKM. With 2 bases clipped from V and 8 bases from J, the junction kept 8 bases outside the gene matches. CDR3 region: CASSLRDRGRGGYTF. DNA of the CDR3: TGTGCCAGCAGTTTACGGGACAGGGGCCGGGGCGGCTACACCTTC.

DNA for the CDR3: TGTGCCAGCAGCTTAGGACAGGCCCCCGGCGAGACCCAGTACTTC. Its translation is CASSLGQAPGETQYF. This sequence joins TRBV7-9 and TRBJ2-5, with D perhaps TRBD1 (6 bases). V lost 1 base to trimming and J lost 5 bases, with 14 bases between them. The germline gives CDR1 SEHNR, CDR2 FQNEAQ (reference sequence). This CDR3 is 15 amino acids long.

J is TRBJ2-7 and V is TRBV28; 7 nucleotides match TRBD2. The CDR3 is 13 residues long. Unmatched junction bases numbered 4, after V lost 2 bases and J lost 6 bases. The V gene's germline CDR1 is MDHEN and CDR2 SYDVKM. CDR3 amino acids: CASSLMGGVEQYF. The CDR3 coding sequence is TGTGCCAGCAGTTTAATGGGAGGGGTCGAGCAGTACTTC.

The chain recombines TRBV4-1 with TRBJ2-7, with D perhaps TRBD2 (5 bases). V was clipped by 1 base and J by 7 bases, with 11 bases between them. Per germline, CDR1 MGHRA and CDR2 YSYEKL. CDR3 length: 13 residues. CDR3 sequence reads: CASSQAPRGEQYF. The CDR3 region has the DNA TGCGCCAGCAGCCAAGCCCCGCGAGGGGAGCAGTACTTC.

This chain links TRBV11-2 with TRBJ2-5, with 8 nucleotides matching TRBD1. The CDR3 runs to 15 residues. CDR1 and CDR2 (germline): SGHAT, FQNNGV. The junction had 10 bases not matched to a gene; V was cut back by 5 bases and J by 5 bases. The CDR3 bases are TGTGCCAGCAGCCCCCGGGACAGGAGGAGGGAGACCCAGTACTTC. The encoded protein is CASSPRDRRRETQYF. Full variable domain (missing parts from reference TRBV11-2 and TRBJ2-5): EAGVAQSPRYKIIEKRQSVAFWCNPISGHATLYWYQQILGQGPKLLIQFQNNGVVDDSQLPKDRFSAERLKGVDSTLKIQPAKLEDSAVYLCASSPRDRRRETQYFGPGTRLLVL.

The V and J genes are TRBV5-1 and TRBJ2-7; 7 nucleotides agree with TRBD1. The CDR3 sequence is 14 residues long. Trimming removed 3 bases from V and 1 base from J; junction bases left unmatched: 4. CDR1 is SGHRS, CDR2 YFSETQ, per germline. CDR3 sequence reads: CASSSGQRSYEQYF. DNA of the CDR3: TGCGCCAGCAGCTCGGGACAGAGATCCTACGAGCAGTACTTC.